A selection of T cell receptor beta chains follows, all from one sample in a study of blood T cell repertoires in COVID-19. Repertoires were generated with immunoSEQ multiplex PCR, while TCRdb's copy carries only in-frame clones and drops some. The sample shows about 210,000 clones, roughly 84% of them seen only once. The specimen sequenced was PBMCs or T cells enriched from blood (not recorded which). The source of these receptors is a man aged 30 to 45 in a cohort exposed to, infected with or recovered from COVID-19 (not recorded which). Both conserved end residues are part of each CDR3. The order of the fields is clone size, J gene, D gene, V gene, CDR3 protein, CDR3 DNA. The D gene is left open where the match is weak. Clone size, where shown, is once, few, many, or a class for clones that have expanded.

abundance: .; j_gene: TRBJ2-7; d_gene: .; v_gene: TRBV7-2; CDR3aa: CASSRTGVREQYF; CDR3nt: TGTGCCAGCAGCCGCACCGGGGTCCGGGAGCAGTACTTC
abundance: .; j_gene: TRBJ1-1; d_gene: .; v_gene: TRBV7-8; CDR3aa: CASSLAVGGAFF; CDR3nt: TGTGCCAGCAGCTTAGCGGTCGGCGGAGCTTTCTTT
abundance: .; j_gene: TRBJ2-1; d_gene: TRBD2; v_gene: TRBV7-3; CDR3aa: CASSQTSGGGNEQFF; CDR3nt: TGTGCCAGCAGCCAGACTAGCGGAGGGGGGAATGAGCAGTTCTTC
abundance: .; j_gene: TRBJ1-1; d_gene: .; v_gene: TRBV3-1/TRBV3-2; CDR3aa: CASSQADTEAFF; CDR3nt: TGTGCCAGCAGCCAGGCCGACACTGAAGCTTTCTTT
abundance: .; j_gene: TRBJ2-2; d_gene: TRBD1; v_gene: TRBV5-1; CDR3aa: CASSLALDRAGELFF; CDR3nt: TGCGCCAGCAGCTTGGCCCTTGACAGGGCCGGGGAGCTGTTTTTT
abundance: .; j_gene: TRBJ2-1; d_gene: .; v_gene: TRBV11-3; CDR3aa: CASSLAGGNNEQFF; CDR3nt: TGTGCCAGCAGCTTAGCGGGCGGGAACAATGAGCAGTTCTTC
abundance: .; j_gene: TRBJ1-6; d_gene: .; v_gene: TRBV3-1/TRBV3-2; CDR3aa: CASSQTYNSPLHF; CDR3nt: TGTGCCAGCAGCCAAACATATAATTCACCCCTCCACTTT
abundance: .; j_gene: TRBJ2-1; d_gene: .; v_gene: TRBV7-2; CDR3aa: CASTIGGGNEQFF; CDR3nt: TGTGCCAGCACCATAGGAGGCGGGAATGAGCAGTTCTTC
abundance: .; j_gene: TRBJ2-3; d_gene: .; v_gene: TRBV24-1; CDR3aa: CATSDFSDTQYF; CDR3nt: TGTGCCACCAGTGATTTCTCAGATACGCAGTATTTT
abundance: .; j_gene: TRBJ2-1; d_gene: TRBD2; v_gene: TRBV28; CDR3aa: CASSLKTSGGYNEQFF; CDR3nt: TGTGCCAGCAGTCTAAAGACTAGCGGGGGATACAATGAGCAGTTCTTC
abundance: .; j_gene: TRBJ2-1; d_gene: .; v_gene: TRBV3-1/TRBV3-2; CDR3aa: CASSPPKRSYNEQFF; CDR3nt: TGTGCCAGCAGCCCCCCCAAGCGGAGCTACAATGAGCAGTTCTTC
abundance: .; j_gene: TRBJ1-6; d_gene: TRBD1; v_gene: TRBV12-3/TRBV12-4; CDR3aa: CASRPGQGYPLHF; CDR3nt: TGTGCCAGCAGGCCGGGACAGGGGTATCCCCTCCACTTT
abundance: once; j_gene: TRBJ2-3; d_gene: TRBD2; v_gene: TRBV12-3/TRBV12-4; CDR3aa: CASSSSGLAQYF; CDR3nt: TGTGCCAGCAGTTCCAGCGGACTAGCGCAGTATTTT
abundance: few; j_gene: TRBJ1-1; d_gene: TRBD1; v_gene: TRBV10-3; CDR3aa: CAIRSGTGVTEAFF; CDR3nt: TGTGCCATCAGATCCGGGACAGGGGTAACTGAAGCTTTCTTT
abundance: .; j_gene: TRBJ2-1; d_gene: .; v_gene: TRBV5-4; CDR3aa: CASSLSGLLGNEQFF; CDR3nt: TGTGCCAGCAGCTTGTCAGGGCTTCTTGGGAATGAGCAGTTCTTC
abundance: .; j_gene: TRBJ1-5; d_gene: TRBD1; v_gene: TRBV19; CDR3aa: CASSLHDRGNQPQHF; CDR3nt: TGTGCCAGTAGTCTCCATGACAGGGGAAATCAGCCCCAGCATTTT
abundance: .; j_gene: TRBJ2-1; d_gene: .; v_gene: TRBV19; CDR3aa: CASSYSLGSSYNEQFF; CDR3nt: TGTGCCAGTAGCTACTCCTTAGGGAGCTCCTACAATGAGCAGTTCTTC
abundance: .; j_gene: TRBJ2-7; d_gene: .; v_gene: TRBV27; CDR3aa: CASTPCRYEQYF; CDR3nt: TGTGCCAGCACCCCCTGTCGCTACGAGCAGTACTTC
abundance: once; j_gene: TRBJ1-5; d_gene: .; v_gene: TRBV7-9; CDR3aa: CASSRSTGTGGNQPQHF; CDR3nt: TGTGCCAGCAGCAGGAGTACTGGGACGGGAGGCAATCAGCCCCAGCATTTT
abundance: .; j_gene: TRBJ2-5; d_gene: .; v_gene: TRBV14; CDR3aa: CASSQEKGQAGTQYF; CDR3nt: TGTGCCAGCAGCCAAGAGAAAGGGCAGGCGGGGACCCAGTACTTC
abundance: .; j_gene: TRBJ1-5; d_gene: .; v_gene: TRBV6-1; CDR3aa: CASSAIPLNPDRSRQPQHF; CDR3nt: TGTGCCAGCAGTGCAATACCGCTAAACCCGGACAGAAGTAGGCAGCCCCAGCATTTT
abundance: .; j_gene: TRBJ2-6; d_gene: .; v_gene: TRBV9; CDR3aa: CASSFNRDLDTYSGANVLTF; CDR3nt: TGTGCCAGCAGCTTCAACAGGGACCTTGACACTTACTCTGGGGCCAACGTCCTGACTTTC
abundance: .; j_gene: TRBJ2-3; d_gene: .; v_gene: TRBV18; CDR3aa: CASSPPRGDTQYF; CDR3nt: TGTGCCAGCTCACCCCCCCGGGGGGATACGCAGTATTTT
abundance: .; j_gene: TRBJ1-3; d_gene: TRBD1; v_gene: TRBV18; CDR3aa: CASSFLMTGRSGNTIYF; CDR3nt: TGTGCCAGCTCATTTCTCATGACAGGGCGCTCTGGAAACACCATATATTTT
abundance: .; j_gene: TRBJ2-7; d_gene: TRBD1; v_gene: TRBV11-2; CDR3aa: CASSLTSGQGYEQYF; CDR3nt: TGTGCCAGCAGCTTAACCTCGGGACAGGGGTACGAGCAGTACTTC
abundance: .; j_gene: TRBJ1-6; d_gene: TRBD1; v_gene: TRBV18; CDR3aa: CASSPRGTGISPLHF; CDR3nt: TGTGCCAGCTCACCTCGGGGGACAGGGATTTCACCCCTCCACTTT
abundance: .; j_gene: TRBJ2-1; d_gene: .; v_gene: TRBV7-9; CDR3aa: CASTQSGFNEQFF; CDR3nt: TGTGCCAGCACCCAGTCAGGTTTTAATGAGCAGTTCTTC
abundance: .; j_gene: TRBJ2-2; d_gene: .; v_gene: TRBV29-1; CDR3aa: CSVVATGELFF; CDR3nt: TGCAGCGTTGTGGCCACCGGGGAGCTGTTTTTT
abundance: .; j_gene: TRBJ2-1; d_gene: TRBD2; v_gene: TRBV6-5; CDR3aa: CASQASGSRNEQFF; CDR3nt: TGTGCCAGCCAGGCTAGCGGGAGTAGGAATGAGCAGTTCTTC
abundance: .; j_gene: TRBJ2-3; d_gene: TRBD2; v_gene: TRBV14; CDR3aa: CASSQVPGRVDTQYF; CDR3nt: TGTGCCAGCAGCCAAGTACCCGGGAGGGTAGATACGCAGTATTTT
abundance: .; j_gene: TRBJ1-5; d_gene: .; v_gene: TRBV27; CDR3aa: CASSLGGYQPQHF; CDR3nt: TGTGCCAGCAGTTTAGGAGGGTATCAGCCCCAGCATTTT
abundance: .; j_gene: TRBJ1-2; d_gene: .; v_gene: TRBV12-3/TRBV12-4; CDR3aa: CASSLAVGGGTF; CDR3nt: .
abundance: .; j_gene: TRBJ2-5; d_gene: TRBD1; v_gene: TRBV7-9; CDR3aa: CASSLTGEYQETQYF; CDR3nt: TGTGCCAGCAGCTTAACAGGGGAGTACCAAGAGACCCAGTACTTC
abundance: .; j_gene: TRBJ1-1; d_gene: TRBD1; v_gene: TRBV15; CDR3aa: CATSRVGAGGTEAFF; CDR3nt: TGTGCCACCAGCAGAGTAGGGGCAGGGGGCACTGAAGCTTTCTTT
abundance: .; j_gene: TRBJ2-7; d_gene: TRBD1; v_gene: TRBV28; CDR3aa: CASSLKAGTGGPSYEQYF; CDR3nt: TGTGCCAGCAGTTTGAAAGCCGGGACAGGGGGGCCCTCCTACGAGCAGTACTTC
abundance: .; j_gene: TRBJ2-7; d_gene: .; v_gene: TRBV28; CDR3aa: CASSSLEIGPDWEQYF; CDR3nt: TGTGCCAGCAGCTCCCTGGAGATCGGCCCCGATTGGGAGCAGTACTTC
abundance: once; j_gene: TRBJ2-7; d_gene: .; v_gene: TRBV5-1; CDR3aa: CASSFEGGRPLEQYF; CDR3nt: TGCGCCAGCAGCTTCGAGGGTGGGAGACCGCTCGAGCAGTACTTC
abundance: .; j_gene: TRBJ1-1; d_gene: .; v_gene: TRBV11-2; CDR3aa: CASSLVEYSEAFF; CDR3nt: TGTGCCAGCAGCTTAGTAGAGTACAGTGAAGCTTTCTTT
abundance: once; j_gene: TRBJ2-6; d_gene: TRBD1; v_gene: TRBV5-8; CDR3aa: CASSRRGQGLDVLTF; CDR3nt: TGTGCCAGCAGCCGCCGAGGACAGGGTCTGGACGTCCTGACTTTC
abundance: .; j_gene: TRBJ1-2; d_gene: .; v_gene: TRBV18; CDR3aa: CASSANSNYGYTF; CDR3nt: TGTGCCAGCTCGGCCAATTCTAACTATGGCTACACCTTC
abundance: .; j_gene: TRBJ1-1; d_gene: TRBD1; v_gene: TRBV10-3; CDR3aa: CAIGEGQGNTEAFF; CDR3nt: TGTGCCATCGGGGAGGGACAGGGGAACACTGAAGCTTTCTTT
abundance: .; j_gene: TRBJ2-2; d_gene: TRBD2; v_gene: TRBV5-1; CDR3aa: CASSSASGSYTGELFF; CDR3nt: TGCGCCAGCAGCTCTGCTAGCGGGAGCTACACCGGGGAGCTGTTTTTT
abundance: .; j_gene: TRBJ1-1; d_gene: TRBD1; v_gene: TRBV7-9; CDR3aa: CASSWDRGPLWETEAFF; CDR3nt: TGTGCCAGCAGTTGGGACAGGGGTCCTCTTTGGGAAACTGAAGCTTTCTTT
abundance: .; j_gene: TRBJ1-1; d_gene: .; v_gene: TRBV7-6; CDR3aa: CASSGREVDTEAFF; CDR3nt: TGTGCCAGCAGCGGGCGGGAAGTGGACACTGAAGCTTTCTTT
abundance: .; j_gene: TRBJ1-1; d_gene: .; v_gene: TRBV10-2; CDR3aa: CASSQGLADTEAFF; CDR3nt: TGCGCCAGCAGTCAGGGATTAGCGGACACTGAAGCTTTCTTT
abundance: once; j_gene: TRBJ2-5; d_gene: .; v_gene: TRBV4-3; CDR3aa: CASSPTEQETQYF; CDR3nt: TGCGCCAGCAGCCCGACGGAGCAAGAGACCCAGTACTTC
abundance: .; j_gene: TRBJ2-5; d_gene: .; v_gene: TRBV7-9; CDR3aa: CASSPEGQETQYF; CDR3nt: TGTGCCAGCAGCCCGGAGGGCCAAGAGACCCAGTACTTC
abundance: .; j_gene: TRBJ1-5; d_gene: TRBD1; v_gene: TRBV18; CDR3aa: CASSQGANQPQHF; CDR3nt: TGTGCCAGCTCCCAGGGGGCCAATCAGCCCCAGCATTTT
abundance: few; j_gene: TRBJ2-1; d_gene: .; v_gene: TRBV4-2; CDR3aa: CASSTGVTGGGNEQFF; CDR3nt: TGTGCCAGCAGCACAGGGGTGACGGGAGGGGGCAATGAGCAGTTCTTC
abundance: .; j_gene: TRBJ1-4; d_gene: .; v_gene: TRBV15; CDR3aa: CATSSYIRATNEKLFF; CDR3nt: TGTGCCACCAGCAGCTATATCCGAGCAACTAATGAAAAACTGTTTTTT
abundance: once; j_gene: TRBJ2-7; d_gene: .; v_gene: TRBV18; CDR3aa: CASSPSTTYEQYF; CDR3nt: TGTGCCAGCTCACCAAGCACGACTTACGAGCAGTACTTC
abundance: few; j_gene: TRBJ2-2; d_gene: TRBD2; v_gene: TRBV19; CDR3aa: CASSIASGSGTGELFF; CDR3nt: TGTGCCAGTAGTATAGCTAGCGGGAGCGGCACCGGGGAGCTGTTTTTT
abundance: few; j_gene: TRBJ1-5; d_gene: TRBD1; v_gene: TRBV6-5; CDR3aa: CASSSGTVNQPQHF; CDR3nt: TGTGCCAGCAGTTCCGGGACAGTCAATCAGCCCCAGCATTTT
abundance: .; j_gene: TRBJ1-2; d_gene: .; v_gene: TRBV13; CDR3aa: CASSSISGSIYGYTF; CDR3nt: TGTGCCAGCAGCTCAATCTCAGGTTCCATCTATGGCTACACCTTC
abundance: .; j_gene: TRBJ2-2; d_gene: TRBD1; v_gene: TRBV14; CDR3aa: CASSQGQGRSGELFF; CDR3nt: TGTGCCAGCAGCCAGGGACAGGGAAGGAGCGGGGAGCTGTTTTTT
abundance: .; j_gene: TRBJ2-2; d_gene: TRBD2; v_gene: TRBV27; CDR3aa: CASSPTGGAGELFF; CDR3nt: TGTGCCAGCAGTCCTACGGGAGGGGCCGGGGAGCTGTTTTTT
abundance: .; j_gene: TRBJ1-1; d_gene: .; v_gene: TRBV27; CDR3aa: CASSFSGAVTEAFF; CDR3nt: TGTGCCAGCAGTTTCTCAGGGGCGGTCACTGAAGCTTTCTTT
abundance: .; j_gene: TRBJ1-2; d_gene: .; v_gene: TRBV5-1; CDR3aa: CASSLMKRQDFNYGYTF; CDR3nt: TGCGCCAGCAGCTTGATGAAGAGACAGGACTTTAACTATGGCTACACCTTC